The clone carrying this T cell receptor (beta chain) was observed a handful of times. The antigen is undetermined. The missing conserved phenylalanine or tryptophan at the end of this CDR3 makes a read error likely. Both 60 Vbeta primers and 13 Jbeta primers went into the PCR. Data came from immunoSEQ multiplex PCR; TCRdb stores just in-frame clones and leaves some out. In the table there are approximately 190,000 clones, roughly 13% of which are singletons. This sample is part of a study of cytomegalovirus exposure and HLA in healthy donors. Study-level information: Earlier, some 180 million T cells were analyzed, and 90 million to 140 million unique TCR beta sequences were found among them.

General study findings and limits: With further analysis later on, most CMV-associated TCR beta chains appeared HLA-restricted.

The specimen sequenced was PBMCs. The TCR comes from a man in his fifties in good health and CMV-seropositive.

CDR3 DNA: TGTGCCAGAAGCTTGGGGGGGGTGGAAAAGGGCACCGGGGAGCTGTTTGTT. It is translated as CARSLGGVEKGTGELFV. This chain uses TRBV5-6 with TRBJ2-2, with 7 bases aligning to TRBD2. The CDR3 length is 17 residues. Germline lookup yields CDR1 SGHDT and CDR2 YYEEEE.